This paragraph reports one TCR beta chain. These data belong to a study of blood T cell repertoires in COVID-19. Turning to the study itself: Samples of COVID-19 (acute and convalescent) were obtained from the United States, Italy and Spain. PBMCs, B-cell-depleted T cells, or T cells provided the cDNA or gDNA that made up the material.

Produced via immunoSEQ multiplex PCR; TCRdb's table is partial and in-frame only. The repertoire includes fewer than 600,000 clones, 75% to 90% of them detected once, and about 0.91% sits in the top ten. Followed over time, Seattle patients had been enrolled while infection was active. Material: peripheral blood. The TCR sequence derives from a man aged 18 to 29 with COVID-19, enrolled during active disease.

The CDR3: CASRDSNTDTQYF. The CDR3, as DNA: TGTGCCAGCCGGGACTCCAACACAGATACGCAGTATTTT. The chain combines TRBV2 with TRBJ2-3; TRBD2 is a possible D gene (6 bases). V lost 8 bases, J lost 2 bases, and 11 bases lay in between. Germline V gene lookup returns CDR1 SNHLY and CDR2 FYNNEI. The CDR3 sequence is 13 residues long.